The T cell receptor beta chain described here comes from a study of CD8 T cells in ankylosing spondylitis. In the case of this clonotype: Its antigen is not known.

Per germline, CDR1 DFQATT and CDR2 SNEGSKA (reference sequence). The CDR3 sequence is 15 residues long. Deletions cut 6 bases from V and 2 bases from J, with 19 bases between. MiXCR was run by TCRdb on the 5' RACE reads, yielding one entry per CDR3 protein. The sample has a few hundred thousand distinct CDR3 sequences, approximately 20% seen once; the top ten hold approximately 16%. General study findings and limits: What seemed typical of ankylosing spondylitis blood was a TCR beta motif built from about 8 highly homologous variants. Clones that were linked to disease were CD8+ and were relatively rare in peripheral blood.

The V call is TRBV20-1, the J call TRBJ2-5; D is perhaps TRBD1 or TRBD2 (5 bases each). The receptor was derived from a male donor with ankylosing spondylitis. Sequenced: blood, either unsorted or a sorted T cell fraction (not recorded which). The CDR3 DNA sequence: TGCAGTGCCACGCAGGACGGGGCACTTCAAGAGACCCAGTACTTC. It is translated as CSATQDGALQETQYF.